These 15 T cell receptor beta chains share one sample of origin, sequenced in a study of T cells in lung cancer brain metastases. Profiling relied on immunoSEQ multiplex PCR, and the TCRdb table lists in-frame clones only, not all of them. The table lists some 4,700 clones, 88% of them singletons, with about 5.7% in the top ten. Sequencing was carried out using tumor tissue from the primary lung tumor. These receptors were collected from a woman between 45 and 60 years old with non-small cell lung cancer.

The CDR3 nucleotides read TGTGCCAGCAGTTTCTATACAGCACGACCCTCCCAGTATGGCTACACCTTC. It specifies CASSFYTARPSQYGYTF. This chain joins TRBV28 and TRBJ1-2; D remains ambiguous. Per germline, CDR1 MDHEN and CDR2 SYDVKM. The CDR3 is 17 amino acids. The ends were cut back, 3 bases at V and 5 bases at J, with 22 bases in the middle.

CDR3 sequence reads: CASSKGQDKEEQYF. The CDR3 DNA reads TGCGCCAGCAGCAAAGGACAGGATAAAGAGGAGCAGTACTTC. This chain links TRBV5-1 with TRBJ2-7, with 7 bases that match TRBD1. Trimming cost V 4 bases and J 7 bases; bases outside gene matches: 11. The CDR3 loop spans 14 amino acids. From germline, CDR1 is SGHRS and CDR2 YFSETQ.

CDR3 bases: TGCGCCAGCAGCTTGAGTGCGGGGGCGCATAACACCGGGGAGCTGTTTTTT. Its translation is CASSLSAGAHNTGELFF. The chain links TRBV5-1 to TRBJ2-2; D perhaps matches TRBD2 (7 bases). The V and J ends lost 1 base and 2 bases respectively, with 15 bases between them. Germline V gene data show CDR1 as SGHRS and CDR2 as YFSETQ. This CDR3 has 17 residues.

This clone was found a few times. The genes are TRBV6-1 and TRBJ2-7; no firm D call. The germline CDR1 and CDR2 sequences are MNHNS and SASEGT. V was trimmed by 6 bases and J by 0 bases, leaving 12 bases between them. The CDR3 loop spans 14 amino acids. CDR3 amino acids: CASRDQPRSYEQYF. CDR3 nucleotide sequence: TGTGCCAGCAGGGACCAACCCCGCTCCTACGAGCAGTACTTC.

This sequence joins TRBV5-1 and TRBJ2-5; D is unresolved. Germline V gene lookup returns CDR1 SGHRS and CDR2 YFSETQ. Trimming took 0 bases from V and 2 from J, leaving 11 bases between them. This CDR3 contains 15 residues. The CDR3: CASSLDVGAQETQYF. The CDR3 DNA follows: TGCGCCAGCAGCTTGGATGTAGGAGCACAAGAGACCCAGTACTTC.

The CDR3 protein is CASSPRNTEAFF. DNA for the CDR3: TGTGCCAGTAGTCCCCGGAACACTGAAGCTTTCTTT. This sequence joins TRBV19 and TRBJ1-1; D is undetermined. Germline CDR1 is LNHDA and CDR2 is SQIVND (reference sequence). CDR3 length: 12 residues. Trimming cost V 5 bases and J 1 base, with 5 bases left between them.

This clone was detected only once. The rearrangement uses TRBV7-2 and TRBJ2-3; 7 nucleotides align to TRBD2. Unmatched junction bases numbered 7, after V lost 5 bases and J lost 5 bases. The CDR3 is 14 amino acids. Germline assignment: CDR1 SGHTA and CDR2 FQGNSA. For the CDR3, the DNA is TGTGCCAGCAGCCTCGGCCTAGCGGTAGATACGCAGTATTTT. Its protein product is CASSLGLAVDTQYF.

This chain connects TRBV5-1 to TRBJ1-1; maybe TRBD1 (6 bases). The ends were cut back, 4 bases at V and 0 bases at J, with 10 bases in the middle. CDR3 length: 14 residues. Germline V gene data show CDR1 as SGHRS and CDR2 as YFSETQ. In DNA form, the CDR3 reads TGCGCCAGCAGCCCGGACAGCATGAACACTGAAGCTTTCTTT. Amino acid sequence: CASSPDSMNTEAFF. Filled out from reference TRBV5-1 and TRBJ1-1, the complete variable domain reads KAGVTQTPRYLIKTRGQQVTLSCSPISGHRSVSWYQQTPGQGLQFLFEYFSETQRNKGNFPGRFSGRQFSNSRSEMNVSTLELGDSALYLCASSPDSMNTEAFFGQGTRLTVV.

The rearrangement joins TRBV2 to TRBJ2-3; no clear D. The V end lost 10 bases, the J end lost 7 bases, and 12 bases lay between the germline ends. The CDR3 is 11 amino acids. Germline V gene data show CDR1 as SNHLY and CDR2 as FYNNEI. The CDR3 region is CATSPSNTQYF. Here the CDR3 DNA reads TGTGCCACCTCCCCTAGTAATACGCAGTATTTT. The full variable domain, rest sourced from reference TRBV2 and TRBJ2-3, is EPEVTQTPSHQVTQMGQEVILRCVPISNHLYFYWYRQILGQKVEFLVSFYNNEISEKSEIFDDQFSVERPDGSNFTLKIRSTKLEDSAMYFCATSPSNTQYFGPGTRLTVL.

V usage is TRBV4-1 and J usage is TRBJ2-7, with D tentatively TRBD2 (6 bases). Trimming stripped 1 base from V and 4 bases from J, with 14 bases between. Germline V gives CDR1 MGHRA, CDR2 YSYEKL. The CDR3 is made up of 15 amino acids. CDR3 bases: TGCGCCAGCAGCCAAGCCCGGGGGATCCCTTACGAGCAGTACTTC. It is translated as CASSQARGIPYEQYF.

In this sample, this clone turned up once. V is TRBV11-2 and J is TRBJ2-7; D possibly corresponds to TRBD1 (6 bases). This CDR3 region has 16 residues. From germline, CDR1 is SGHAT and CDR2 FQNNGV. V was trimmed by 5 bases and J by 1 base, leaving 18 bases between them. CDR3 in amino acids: CASSVLAGDFSYEQYF. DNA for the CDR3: TGTGCCAGCAGCGTCCTGGCAGGGGATTTTTCCTACGAGCAGTACTTC. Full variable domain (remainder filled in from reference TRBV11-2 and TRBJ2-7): EAGVAQSPRYKIIEKRQSVAFWCNPISGHATLYWYQQILGQGPKLLIQFQNNGVVDDSQLPKDRFSAERLKGVDSTLKIQPAKLEDSAVYLCASSVLAGDFSYEQYFGPGTRLTVT.

The CDR3 is CASSIPEGGAYPREQYF. The CDR3, as DNA: TGTGCCAGCAGCATTCCTGAAGGGGGGGCCTACCCCCGCGAGCAGTACTTC. The rearrangement joins TRBV21-1 to TRBJ2-7; the D call of TRBD2 is as the table states it, not checked on the DNA. TRBV21-1 is a recognized pseudogene. The CDR3 sequence is 17 residues long.

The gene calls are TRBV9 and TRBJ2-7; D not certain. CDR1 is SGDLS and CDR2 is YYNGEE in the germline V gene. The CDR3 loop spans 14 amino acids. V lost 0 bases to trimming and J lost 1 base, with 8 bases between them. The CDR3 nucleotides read TGTGCCAGCAGCGTAGCTTTAGTTTCCTACGAGCAGTACTTC. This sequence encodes CASSVALVSYEQYF.

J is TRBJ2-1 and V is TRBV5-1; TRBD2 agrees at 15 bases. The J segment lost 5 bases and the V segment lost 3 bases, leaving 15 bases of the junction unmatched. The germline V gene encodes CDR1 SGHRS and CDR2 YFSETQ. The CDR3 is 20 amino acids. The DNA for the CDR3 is TGCGCCAGCAGCTCACAGGCCTCCGGATGGACTAGCGGGAGGGACAATGAGCAGTTCTTC. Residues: CASSSQASGWTSGRDNEQFF.

CDR3 sequence: CASSQVREGLGEQFF. CDR3 bases: TGTGCCAGCAGCCAAGTGAGGGAGGGCCTTGGAGAGCAGTTCTTC. The V and J genes are TRBV14 and TRBJ2-1, with 7 bases lining up with TRBD2. Germline-derived CDR1 and CDR2 are SGHDN and FVKESK. CDR3 length: 15 residues. V gave up 1 base and J gave up 10 bases; unmatched junction bases: 10.